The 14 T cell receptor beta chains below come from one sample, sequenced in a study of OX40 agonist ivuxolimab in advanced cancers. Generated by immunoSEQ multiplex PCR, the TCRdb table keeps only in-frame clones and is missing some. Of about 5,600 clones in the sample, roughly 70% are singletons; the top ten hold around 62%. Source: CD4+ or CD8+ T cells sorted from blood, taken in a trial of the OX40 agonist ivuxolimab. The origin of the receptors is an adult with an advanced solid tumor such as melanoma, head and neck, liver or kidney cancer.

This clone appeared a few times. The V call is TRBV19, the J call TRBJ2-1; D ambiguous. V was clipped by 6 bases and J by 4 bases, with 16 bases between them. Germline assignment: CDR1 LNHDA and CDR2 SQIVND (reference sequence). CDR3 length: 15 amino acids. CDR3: CASRKAGSNYNEQFF. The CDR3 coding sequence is TGTGCCAGTAGAAAGGCCGGCTCCAATTACAATGAGCAGTTCTTC.

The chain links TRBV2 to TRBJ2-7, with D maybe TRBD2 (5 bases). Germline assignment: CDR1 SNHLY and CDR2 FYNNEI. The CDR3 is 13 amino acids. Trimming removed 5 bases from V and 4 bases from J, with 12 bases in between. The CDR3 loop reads CASSPEDSYEQYF. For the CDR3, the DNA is TGTGCCAGCAGTCCGGAGGATTCGTACGAGCAGTACTTC.

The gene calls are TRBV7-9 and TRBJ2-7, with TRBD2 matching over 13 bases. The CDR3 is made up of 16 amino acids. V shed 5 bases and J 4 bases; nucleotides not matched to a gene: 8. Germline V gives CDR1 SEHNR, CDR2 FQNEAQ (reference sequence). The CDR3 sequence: CASSPPGLAGVYEQYF. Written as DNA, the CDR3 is TGTGCCAGCAGCCCCCCCGGACTAGCGGGAGTTTACGAGCAGTACTTC.

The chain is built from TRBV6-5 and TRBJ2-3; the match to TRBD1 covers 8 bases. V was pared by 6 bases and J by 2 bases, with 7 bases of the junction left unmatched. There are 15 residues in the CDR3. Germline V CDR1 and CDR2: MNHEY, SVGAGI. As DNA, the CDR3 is TGTGCCAGCAGCCCCACAGGGGGAACCACAGATACGCAGTATTTT. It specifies CASSPTGGTTDTQYF.

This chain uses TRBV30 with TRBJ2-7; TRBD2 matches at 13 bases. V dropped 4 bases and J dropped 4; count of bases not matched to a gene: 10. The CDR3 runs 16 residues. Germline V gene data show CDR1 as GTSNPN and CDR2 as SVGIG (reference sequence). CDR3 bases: TGTGCCTGGACTGGACTAGCGGGAGAGGATAGGTACGAGCAGTACTTC. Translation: CAWTGLAGEDRYEQYF.

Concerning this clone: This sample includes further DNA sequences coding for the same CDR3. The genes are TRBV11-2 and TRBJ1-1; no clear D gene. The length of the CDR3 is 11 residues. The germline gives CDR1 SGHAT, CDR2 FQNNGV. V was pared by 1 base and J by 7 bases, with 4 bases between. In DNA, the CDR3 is TGTGCCAGCAGCTTAGCTGGTGAAGCTTTCTTT. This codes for CASSLAGEAFF.

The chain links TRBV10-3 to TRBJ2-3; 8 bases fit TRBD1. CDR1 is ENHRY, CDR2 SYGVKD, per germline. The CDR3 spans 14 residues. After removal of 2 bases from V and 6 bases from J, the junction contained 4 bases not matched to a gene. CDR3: CAISEGQGGDTQYF. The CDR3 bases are TGTGCCATCAGTGAGGGACAGGGTGGCGATACGCAGTATTTT.

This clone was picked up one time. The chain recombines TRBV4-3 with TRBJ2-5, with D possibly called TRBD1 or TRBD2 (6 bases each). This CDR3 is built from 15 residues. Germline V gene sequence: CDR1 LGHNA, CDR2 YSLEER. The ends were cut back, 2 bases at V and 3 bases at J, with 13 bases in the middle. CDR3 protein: CASSQFLRGEETQYF. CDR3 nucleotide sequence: TGCGCCAGCAGCCAATTTCTAAGGGGGGAAGAGACCCAGTACTTC.

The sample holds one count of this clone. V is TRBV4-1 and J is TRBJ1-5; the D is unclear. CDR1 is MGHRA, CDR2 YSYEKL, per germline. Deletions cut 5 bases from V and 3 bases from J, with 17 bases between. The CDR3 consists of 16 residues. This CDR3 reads CASSFTSGPYNQPQHF. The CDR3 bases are TGCGCCAGCAGCTTCACAAGCGGACCATACAATCAGCCCCAGCATTTT.

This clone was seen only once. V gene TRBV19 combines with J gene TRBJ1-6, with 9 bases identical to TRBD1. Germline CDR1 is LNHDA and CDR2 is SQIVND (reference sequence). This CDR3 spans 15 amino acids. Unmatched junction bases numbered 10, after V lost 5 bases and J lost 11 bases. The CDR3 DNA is TGTGCCAGTAGTCTCCCCGGGACAGGGATGACACCCCTCCACTTT. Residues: CASSLPGTGMTPLHF.

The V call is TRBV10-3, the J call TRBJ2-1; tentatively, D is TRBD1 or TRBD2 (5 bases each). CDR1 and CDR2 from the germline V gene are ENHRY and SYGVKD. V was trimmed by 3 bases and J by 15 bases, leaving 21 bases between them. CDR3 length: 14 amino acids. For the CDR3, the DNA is TGTGCCATCAGTGAACAATCCGGGGCCCCTCAGGCGTTCTTC. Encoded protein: CAISEQSGAPQAFF.

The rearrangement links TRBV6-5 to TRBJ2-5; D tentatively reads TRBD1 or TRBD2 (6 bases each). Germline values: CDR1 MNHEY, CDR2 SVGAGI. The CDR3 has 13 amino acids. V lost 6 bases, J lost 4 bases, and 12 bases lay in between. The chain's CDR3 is CASSPEGGETQYF. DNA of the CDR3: TGTGCCAGCAGCCCCGAGGGGGGAGAGACCCAGTACTTC.

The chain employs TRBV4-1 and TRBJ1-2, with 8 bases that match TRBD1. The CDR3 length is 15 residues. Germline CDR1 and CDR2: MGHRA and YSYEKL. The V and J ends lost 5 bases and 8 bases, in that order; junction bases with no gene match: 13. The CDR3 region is CASSNSQGGLVGYTF. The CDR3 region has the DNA TGCGCCAGCAGCAACTCACAGGGGGGGCTTGTCGGCTACACCTTC.

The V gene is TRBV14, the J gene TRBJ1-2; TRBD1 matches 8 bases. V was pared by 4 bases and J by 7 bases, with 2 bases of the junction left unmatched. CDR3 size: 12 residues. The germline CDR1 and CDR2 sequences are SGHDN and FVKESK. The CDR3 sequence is CASSRTGFGYTF. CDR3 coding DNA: TGTGCCAGCAGCCGGACAGGGTTTGGCTACACCTTC.